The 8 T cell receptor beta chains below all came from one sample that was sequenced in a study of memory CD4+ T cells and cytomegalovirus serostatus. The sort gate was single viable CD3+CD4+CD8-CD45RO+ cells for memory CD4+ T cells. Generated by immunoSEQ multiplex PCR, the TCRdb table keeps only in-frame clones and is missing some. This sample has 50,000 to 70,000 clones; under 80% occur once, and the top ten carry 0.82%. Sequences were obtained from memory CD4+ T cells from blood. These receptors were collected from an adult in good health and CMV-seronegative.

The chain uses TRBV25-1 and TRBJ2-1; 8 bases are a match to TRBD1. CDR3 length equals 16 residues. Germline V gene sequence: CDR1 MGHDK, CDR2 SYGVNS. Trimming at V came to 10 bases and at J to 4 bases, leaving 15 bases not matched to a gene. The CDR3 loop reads CATQTGASQSYNEQFF. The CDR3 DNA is TGTGCCACCCAGACAGGGGCGTCACAGTCATACAATGAGCAGTTCTTC. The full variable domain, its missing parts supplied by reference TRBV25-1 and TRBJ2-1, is EADIYQTPRYLVIGTGKKITLECSQTMGHDKMYWYQQDPGMELHLIHYSYGVNSTEKGDLSSESTVSRIRTEHFPLTLESARPSHTSQYLCATQTGASQSYNEQFFGPGTRLTVL.

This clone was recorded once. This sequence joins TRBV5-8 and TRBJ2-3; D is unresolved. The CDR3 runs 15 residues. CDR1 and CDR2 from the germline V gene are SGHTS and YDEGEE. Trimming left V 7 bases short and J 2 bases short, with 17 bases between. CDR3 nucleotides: TGTGCCAGCCGACTCGTGGTGGGAATCACAGATACGCAGTATTTT. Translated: CASRLVVGITDTQYF.

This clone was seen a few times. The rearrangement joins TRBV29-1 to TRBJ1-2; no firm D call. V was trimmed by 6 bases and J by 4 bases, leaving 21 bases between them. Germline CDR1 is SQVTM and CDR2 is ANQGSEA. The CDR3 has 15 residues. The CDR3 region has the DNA TGCAGCGTCCCGAAAGGGTCAGGCGATCTCTATGGCTACACCTTC. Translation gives CSVPKGSGDLYGYTF.

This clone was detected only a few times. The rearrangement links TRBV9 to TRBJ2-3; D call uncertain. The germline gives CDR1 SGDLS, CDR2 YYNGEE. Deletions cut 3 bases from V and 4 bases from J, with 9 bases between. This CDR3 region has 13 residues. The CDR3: CASSGAVSDTQYF. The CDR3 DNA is TGTGCCAGCAGCGGGGCCGTTTCAGATACGCAGTATTTT.

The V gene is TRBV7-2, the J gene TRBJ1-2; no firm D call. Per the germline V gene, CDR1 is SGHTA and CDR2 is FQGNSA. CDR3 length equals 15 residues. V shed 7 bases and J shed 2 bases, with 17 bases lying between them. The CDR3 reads CASTLLGAGNYGYTF. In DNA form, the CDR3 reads TGTGCCAGCACCCTCTTAGGAGCAGGAAACTATGGCTACACCTTC.

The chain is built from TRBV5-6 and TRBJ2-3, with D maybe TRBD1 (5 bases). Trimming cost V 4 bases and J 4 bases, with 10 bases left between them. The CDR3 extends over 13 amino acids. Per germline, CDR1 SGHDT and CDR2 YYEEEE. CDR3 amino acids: CASSPGSADTQYF. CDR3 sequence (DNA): TGTGCCAGCAGCCCAGGGTCGGCAGATACGCAGTATTTT.

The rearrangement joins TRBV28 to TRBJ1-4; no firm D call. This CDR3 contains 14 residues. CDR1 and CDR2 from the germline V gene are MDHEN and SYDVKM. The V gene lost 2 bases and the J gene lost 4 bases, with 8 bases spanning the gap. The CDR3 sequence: CASSLGRFNEKLFF. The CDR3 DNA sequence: TGTGCCAGCAGTTTAGGCAGGTTTAATGAAAAACTGTTTTTT. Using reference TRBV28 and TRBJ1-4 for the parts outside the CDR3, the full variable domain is DVKVTQSSRYLVKRTGEKVFLECVQDMDHENMFWYRQDPGLGLRLIYFSYDVKMKEKGDIPEGYSVSREKKERFSLILESASTNQTSMYLCASSLGRFNEKLFFGSGTQLSVL.

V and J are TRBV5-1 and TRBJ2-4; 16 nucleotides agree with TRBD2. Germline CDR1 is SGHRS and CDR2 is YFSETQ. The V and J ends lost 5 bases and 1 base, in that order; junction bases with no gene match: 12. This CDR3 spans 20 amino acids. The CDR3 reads CASSLDGTSGRAGAKNIQYF. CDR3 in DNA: TGCGCCAGCAGTCTAGACGGGACTAGCGGGAGGGCCGGGGCCAAAAACATTCAGTACTTC. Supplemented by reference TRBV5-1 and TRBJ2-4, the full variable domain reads KAGVTQTPRYLIKTRGQQVTLSCSPISGHRSVSWYQQTPGQGLQFLFEYFSETQRNKGNFPGRFSGRQFSNSRSEMNVSTLELGDSALYLCASSLDGTSGRAGAKNIQYFGAGTRLSVL.